This T cell receptor (beta chain) was profiled in a study of blood T cell repertoires in COVID-19 (dated by TCRdb to the early 2020s). Turning to the overall study: Collaborator samples came from the United States, Italy and Spain and covered acute and convalescent phases of COVID-19. The material from the prospective study consisted of cDNA or gDNA derived from T cells, B-cell-depleted T cells, or PBMCs. Subjects who had been exposed to COVID-19, were actively infected with it, or had recovered from it provided the deeply sampled blood TCRbeta repertoires that made up the dataset. A freely available public database, intended as a resource for researchers studying the immune response to SARS-CoV-2, is where the repertoires were released. The samples were drawn from the first 160 participants of the ongoing ImmuneRACE study and from 1,254 subjects provided by 6 global collaborators. A de-identified subject ID, COVID-19 status, age in years and sex were almost always included in the sample metadata. Where HLA class I and class II types were available, the types were taken from metadata supplied by the sample provider, not from assay-based typing.

Based on the germline V gene, the CDR1 and CDR2 sequences are SGHAT and FQNNGV. Including the terminal cysteine and phenylalanine, the CDR3 comprises 15 residues. The retained sequence is limited to the CDR3, 45 bases, with the frame set at the first base. V drops 0 bases and J drops 9 bases, leaving 12 bases in between. The full study reports these points: Clinical and demographic metadata were provided uncurated, with the amount varying by source and participant.

The immunoSEQ Assay, a bias-controlled multiplex PCR, was used to amplify TCRbeta CDR3 regions from genomic DNA. Concerning the study's data processing: Within the assay, amplification of reference gene primers was used to estimate how many nucleated cells each sample contained. Sequence reads were collapsed and filtered to measure the absolute abundance of every unique TCRbeta CDR3 rearrangement. For each sample, productive Simpson clonality was calculated by taking the square root of Simpson's diversity index across productive rearrangements. Sourced from immuneACCESS, this table was stored by TCRdb with only in-frame sequences that have V and J called. A share of the clones is absent; for the studies checked, an unresolved V gene accounts for under half, and the remainder has no known explanation. V and J calls and clone size are those listed in that table; D and trimming were worked out from the DNA. The sample has about 55,000 clones on record, roughly 90% of them singletons. The ten top clones hold 3.6% of the sample.

On this clone: This clone's antigen is unknown. No much larger clone is present one base from it, and per-base qualities are unavailable.

One collaborating source in Seattle enrolled patients during active infection and followed them longitudinally through the course of disease. Whole blood was collected in K2EDTA tubes by collaborating institutions according to the institutions' own protocols. Collaborator samples were shipped for TCRbeta analysis as frozen whole blood, isolated PBMCs, or DNA extracted from either sample type. The receptor chain draws on TRBV11-2 and TRBJ1-6; the D gene is not confidently resolved. The sequence was collected from a middle-aged man with COVID-19, enrolled during active disease. Sequenced: peripheral blood. In nucleotides, the sequence is TGTGCCAGCAGCTTAGAGCGTGCGTCTTTTTCACCCCTCCACTTT. Its amino acids are CASSLERASFSPLHF.